The 14 T cell receptor beta chains given below trace back to one sample, sequenced in a study of shared clonotypes between healthy human individuals (dated by TCRdb to about 2020). Receptor amplification or capture employed the immunoSEQ multiplex PCR assay. The table was pulled from immuneACCESS by TCRdb, which kept in-frame rearrangements only. Such tables lose some clones; where checked, under half of the loss comes from unresolved V genes, and the rest has no known cause. Recorded for this sample are millions of clones; about 95% of them occurred a single time. Clones ranked in the top ten supply around 1.1% of the sample. CD8 naive samples were CD45RO-negative cells positively selected for CCR7, giving a CD45RA+CCR7+ population that excluded TemRA cells. Sequencing used naive CD8+ T cells sorted from blood. Taken with the paper, the label for cell subset or site translates to: CD45RA+CCR7+. The receptors were sampled from a man between 18 and 35 years old in good health.

The chain recombines TRBV27 with TRBJ2-7; no clear D gene. The germline V and J ends were trimmed by 0 bases and 5 bases, with 8 bases remaining between them. Germline V gene lookup returns CDR1 MNHEY and CDR2 SMNVEV (reference sequence). The CDR3 loop spans 13 amino acids. CDR3 protein: CASSLSFRHEQYF. In DNA, the CDR3 is TGTGCCAGCAGTTTATCTTTCCGCCACGAGCAGTACTTC.

This clone came up once. The chain combines TRBV28 with TRBJ2-5; D assignment may be TRBD1 or TRBD2 (5 bases each). The V end was cut by 5 bases, the J end by 5 bases, with 15 bases between. Germline values: CDR1 MDHEN, CDR2 SYDVKM. This CDR3 contains 14 residues. The CDR3 DNA is TGTGCCAGCAGTCCCCTCGGGAAGGGGGAGACCCAGTACTTC. Translated, it gives CASSPLGKGETQYF.

V usage is TRBV7-9 and J usage is TRBJ1-5, with 10 bases aligning to TRBD1. This CDR3 is built from 19 residues. Losses at the gene ends were 5 bases for V and 1 base for J; bases not matched to a gene: 14. From germline, CDR1 is SEHNR and CDR2 FQNEAQ (reference sequence). The CDR3 sequence: CASSPGDRGALLSNQPQHF. The CDR3 DNA reads as TGTGCCAGCAGCCCCGGGGACAGGGGAGCCCTTCTAAGCAATCAGCCCCAGCATTTT.

To note about this clone: Sequence at one end of the junction differs from germline and may be a read error. The V and J genes are TRBV5-1 and TRBJ2-7; TRBD1 matches at 7 bases. Germline loops: CDR1 SGHRS, CDR2 YFSETQ. The CDR3 spans 14 residues. The CDR3 protein is CAGSYLDRTDEQYF. DNA of the CDR3: TGCGCCGGCAGCTACCTGGACAGGACCGACGAGCAGTACTTC. Using reference TRBV5-1 and TRBJ2-7 for the parts outside the CDR3, the full variable domain is KAGVTQTPRYLIKTRGQQVTLSCSPISGHRSVSWYQQTPGQGLQFLFEYFSETQRNKGNFPGRFSGRQFSNSRSEMNVSTLELGDSALYLCAGSYLDRTDEQYFGPGTRLTVT.

This sequence joins TRBV18 and TRBJ2-3, with D hard to call. Trimming removed 2 bases at V and 2 bases at J, with 14 bases between. CDR3 length: 16 residues. Germline-derived CDR1 and CDR2 are KGHSH and LQKENI. Here the CDR3 DNA reads TGTGCCAGCTCACCATGGGCGGATGGTTACACAGATACGCAGTATTTT. Translation gives CASSPWADGYTDTQYF.

The chain employs TRBV4-3 and TRBJ2-1, with 8 bases identical to TRBD2. The CDR3 is 15 amino acids. Germline V CDR1 and CDR2: LGHNA, YSLEER. V shed 1 base and J 4 bases; nucleotides not matched to a gene: 3. The chain's CDR3 is CASSQALAEYNEQFF. Written as DNA, the CDR3 is TGCGCCAGCAGCCAAGCACTAGCGGAATACAATGAGCAGTTCTTC.

The V gene is TRBV4-3, the J gene TRBJ2-1; 8 bases match TRBD2. This CDR3 spans 16 amino acids. With 0 bases clipped from V and 9 bases from J, the junction kept 10 bases outside the gene matches. Germline values: CDR1 LGHNA, CDR2 YSLEER. CDR3 nucleotides: TGCGCCAGCAGCCAAGATAGAAGCGGGGGCCGCGGTGAGCAGTTCTTC. This translates into CASSQDRSGGRGEQFF.

A word on this clone: The sample holds other DNA sequences that translate to the same CDR3. This chain links TRBV5-1 with TRBJ2-7; D could derive from TRBD1 or TRBD2 (6 bases each). There are 14 residues in the CDR3. The germline V gene has CDR1 SGHRS and CDR2 YFSETQ. The V end was cut by 0 bases, the J end by 1 base, with 8 bases between. CDR3 loop: CASSLEGGSYEQYF. CDR3 nucleotides: TGCGCCAGCAGCTTGGAAGGGGGGTCCTACGAGCAGTACTTC.

The chain joins TRBV30 to TRBJ2-7, with D perhaps matching TRBD1 (5 bases). V lost 2 bases and J lost 4, with 12 bases in between. CDR3 length equals 13 residues. Germline CDR1 reads GTSNPN; CDR2 reads SVGIG (reference sequence). The CDR3 coding sequence is TGTGCCTGGAGTTTTGCCCAGGGTTACGAGCAGTACTTC. This gives the protein CAWSFAQGYEQYF.

The chain's CDR3 is CASSSFSGRDHNEQFF. The CDR3 nucleotides are TGTGCCAGCAGCTCTTTTAGCGGGAGGGACCACAATGAGCAGTTCTTC. V gene TRBV7-8 combines with J gene TRBJ2-1, with TRBD2 identical over 11 bases. The trim removed 4 bases at V and 5 bases at J, leaving 7 bases unmatched. The germline V gene encodes CDR1 SGHVS and CDR2 FQNEAQ. The CDR3 is 16 amino acids.

Note on this clone: Distinct nucleotide sequences in the sample also encode this CDR3. The rearrangement links TRBV11-2 to TRBJ2-7; TRBD1 or TRBD2 may be the D gene (5 bases each). CDR3 length: 12 amino acids. In germline, CDR1 is SGHAT, CDR2 FQNNGV. The ends were cut back, 1 base at V and 5 bases at J, with 6 bases in the middle. The CDR3: CASSLGGHEQYF. The CDR3 coding sequence is TGTGCCAGCAGCTTAGGGGGACACGAGCAGTACTTC.

V is TRBV7-9 and J is TRBJ1-4; perhaps TRBD1 as D (5 bases). V was clipped by 2 bases and J by 6 bases, with 10 bases between them. The CDR3 has 14 amino acids. Germline V gives CDR1 SEHNR, CDR2 FQNEAQ (reference sequence). The CDR3 region is CASSLLAGDEKLFF. The CDR3 DNA is TGTGCCAGCAGCTTACTTGCGGGGGATGAAAAACTGTTTTTT.

V usage is TRBV14 and J usage is TRBJ2-3, with 8 bases matching TRBD2. Per the germline V gene, CDR1 is SGHDN and CDR2 is FVKESK. Trimming cost V 0 bases and J 2 bases; bases outside gene matches: 7. The CDR3 extends over 17 amino acids. The CDR3 spells CASSQDWNSGITDTQYF. DNA of the CDR3: TGTGCCAGCAGCCAAGATTGGAATAGCGGGATCACAGATACGCAGTATTTT.

Notes on this clone: The sample holds other DNA sequences that translate to the same CDR3. The V gene is TRBV6-5, the J gene TRBJ2-1; TRBD2 agrees at 10 bases. The CDR3 consists of 15 residues. The V and J ends lost 2 bases and 3 bases, in that order; junction bases with no gene match: 1. From germline, CDR1 is MNHEY and CDR2 SVGAGI. The DNA for the CDR3 is TGTGCCAGCAGTTACGTAGCGGGAGGCTACAATGAGCAGTTCTTC. It specifies CASSYVAGGYNEQFF.